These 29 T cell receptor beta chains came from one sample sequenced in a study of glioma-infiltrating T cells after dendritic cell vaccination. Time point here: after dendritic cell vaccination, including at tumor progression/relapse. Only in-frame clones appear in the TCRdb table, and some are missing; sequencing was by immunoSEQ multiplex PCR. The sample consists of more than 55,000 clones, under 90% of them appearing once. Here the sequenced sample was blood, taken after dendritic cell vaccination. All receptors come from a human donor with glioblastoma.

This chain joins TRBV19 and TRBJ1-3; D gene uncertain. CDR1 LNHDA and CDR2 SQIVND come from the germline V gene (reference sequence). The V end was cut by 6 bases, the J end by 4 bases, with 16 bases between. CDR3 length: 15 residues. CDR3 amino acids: CASSQRYGVGNTIYF. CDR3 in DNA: TGTGCCAGTAGCCAGAGGTATGGAGTGGGAAACACCATATATTTT.

The CDR3 here is CAWSVGGANTEAFF. CDR3 in DNA: TGTGCCTGGAGTGTTGGGGGGGCGAACACTGAAGCTTTCTTT. The chain combines TRBV30 with TRBJ1-1, with D possibly matching TRBD1 (6 bases). This CDR3 spans 14 amino acids. V gave up 0 bases and J gave up 1 base, with 9 bases separating them. CDR1 GTSNPN and CDR2 SVGIG come from the germline V gene (reference sequence).

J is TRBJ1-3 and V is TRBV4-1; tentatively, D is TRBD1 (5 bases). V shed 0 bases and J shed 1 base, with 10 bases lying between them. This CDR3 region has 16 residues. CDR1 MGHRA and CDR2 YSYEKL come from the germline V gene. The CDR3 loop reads CASSQERQYSGNTIYF. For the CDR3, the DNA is TGCGCCAGCAGCCAAGAAAGACAGTATTCTGGAAACACCATATATTTT.

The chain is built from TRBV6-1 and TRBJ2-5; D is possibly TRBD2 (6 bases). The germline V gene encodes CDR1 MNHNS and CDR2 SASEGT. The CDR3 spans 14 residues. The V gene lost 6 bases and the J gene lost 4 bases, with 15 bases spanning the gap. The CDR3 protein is CASSPPGDSETQYF. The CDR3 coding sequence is TGTGCCAGCAGCCCCCCGGGGGACTCAGAGACCCAGTACTTC.

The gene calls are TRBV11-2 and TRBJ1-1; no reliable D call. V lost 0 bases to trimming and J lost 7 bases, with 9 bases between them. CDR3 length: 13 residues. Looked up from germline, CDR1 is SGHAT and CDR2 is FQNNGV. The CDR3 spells CASSLDSSIEAFF. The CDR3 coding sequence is TGTGCCAGCAGCTTAGATTCTTCTATTGAAGCTTTCTTT.

The CDR3 bases are TGTGCCAGCAGCCTCGGTCAGGGACTCTACGAGCAGTACTTC. Its translation: CASSLGQGLYEQYF. V is TRBV7-3 and J is TRBJ2-7, with D possibly matching TRBD2 (6 bases). The germline V gene encodes CDR1 SGHTA and CDR2 FQGTGA. Trimming left V 5 bases short and J 3 bases short, with 14 bases between. The CDR3 has 14 amino acids.

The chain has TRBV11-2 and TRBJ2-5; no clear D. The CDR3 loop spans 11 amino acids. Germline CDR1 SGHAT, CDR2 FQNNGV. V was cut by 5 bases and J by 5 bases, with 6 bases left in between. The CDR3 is CASSPRETQYF. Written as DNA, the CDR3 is TGTGCCAGCAGCCCCCGGGAGACCCAGTACTTC. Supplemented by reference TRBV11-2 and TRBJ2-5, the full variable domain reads EAGVAQSPRYKIIEKRQSVAFWCNPISGHATLYWYQQILGQGPKLLIQFQNNGVVDDSQLPKDRFSAERLKGVDSTLKIQPAKLEDSAVYLCASSPRETQYFGPGTRLLVL.

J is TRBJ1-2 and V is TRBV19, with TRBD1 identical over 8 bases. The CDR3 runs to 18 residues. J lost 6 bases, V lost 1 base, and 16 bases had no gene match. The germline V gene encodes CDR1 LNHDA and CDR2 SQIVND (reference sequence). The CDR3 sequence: CASSIGGPGQGPRDGYTF. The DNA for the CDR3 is TGTGCCAGTAGTATAGGTGGTCCAGGACAGGGCCCCCGGGATGGCTACACCTTC. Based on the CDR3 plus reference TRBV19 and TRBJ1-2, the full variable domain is DGGITQSPKYLFRKEGQNVTLSCEQNLNHDAMYWYRQDPGQGLRLIYYSQIVNDFQKGDIAEGYSVSREKKESFPLTVTSAQKNPTAFYLCASSIGGPGQGPRDGYTFGSGTRLTVV.

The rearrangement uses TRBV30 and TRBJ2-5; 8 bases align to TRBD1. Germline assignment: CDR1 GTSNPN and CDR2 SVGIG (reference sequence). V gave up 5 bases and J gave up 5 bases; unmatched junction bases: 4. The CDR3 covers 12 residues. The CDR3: CAWGRTGETQYF. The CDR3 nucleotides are TGTGCCTGGGGTAGGACAGGGGAGACCCAGTACTTC.

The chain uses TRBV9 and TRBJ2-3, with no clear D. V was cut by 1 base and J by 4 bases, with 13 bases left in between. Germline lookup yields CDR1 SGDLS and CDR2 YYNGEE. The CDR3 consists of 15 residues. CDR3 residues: CASSVTPHSPDTQYF. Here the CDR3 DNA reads TGTGCCAGCAGCGTAACCCCCCACAGCCCAGATACGCAGTATTTT.

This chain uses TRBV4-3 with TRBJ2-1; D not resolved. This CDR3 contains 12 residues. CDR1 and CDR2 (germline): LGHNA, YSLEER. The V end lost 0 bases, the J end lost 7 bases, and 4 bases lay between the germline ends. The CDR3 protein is CASSQEHNEQFF. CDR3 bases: TGCGCCAGCAGCCAAGAACATAATGAGCAGTTCTTC.

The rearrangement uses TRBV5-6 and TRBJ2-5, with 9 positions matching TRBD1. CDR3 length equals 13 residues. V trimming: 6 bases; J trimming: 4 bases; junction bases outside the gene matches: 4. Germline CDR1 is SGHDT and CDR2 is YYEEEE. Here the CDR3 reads CASNPTGGETQYF. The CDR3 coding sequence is TGTGCCAGCAACCCGACAGGGGGAGAGACCCAGTACTTC.

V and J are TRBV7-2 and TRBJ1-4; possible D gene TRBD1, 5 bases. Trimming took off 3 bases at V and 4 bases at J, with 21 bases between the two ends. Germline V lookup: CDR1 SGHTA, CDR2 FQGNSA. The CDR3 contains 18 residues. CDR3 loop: CASSFYGQGLTYNEKLFF. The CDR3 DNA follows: TGTGCCAGCAGCTTTTACGGACAAGGCCTAACATATAATGAAAAACTGTTTTTT.

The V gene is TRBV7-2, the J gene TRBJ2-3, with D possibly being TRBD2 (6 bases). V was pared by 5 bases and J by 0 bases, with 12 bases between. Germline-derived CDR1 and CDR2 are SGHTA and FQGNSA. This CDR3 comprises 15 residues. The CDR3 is CASSLGGASTDTQYF. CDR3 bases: TGTGCCAGCAGCCTGGGCGGGGCTAGCACAGATACGCAGTATTTT.

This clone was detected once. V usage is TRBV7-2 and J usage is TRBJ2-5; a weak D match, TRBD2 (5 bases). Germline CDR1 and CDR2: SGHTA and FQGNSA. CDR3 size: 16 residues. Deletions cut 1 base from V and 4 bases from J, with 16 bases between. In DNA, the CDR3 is TGTGCCAGCAGCTTAGTGGCAGCCGAGGGTGGAGAGACCCAGTACTTC. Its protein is CASSLVAAEGGETQYF.

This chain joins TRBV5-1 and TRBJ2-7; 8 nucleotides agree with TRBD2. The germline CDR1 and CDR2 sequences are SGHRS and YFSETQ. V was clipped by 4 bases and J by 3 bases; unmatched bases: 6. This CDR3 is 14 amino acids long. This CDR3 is CASSLPTSDYEQYF. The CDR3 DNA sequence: TGCGCCAGCAGCCTACCGACTAGCGACTACGAGCAGTACTTC. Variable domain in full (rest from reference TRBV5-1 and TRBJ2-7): KAGVTQTPRYLIKTRGQQVTLSCSPISGHRSVSWYQQTPGQGLQFLFEYFSETQRNKGNFPGRFSGRQFSNSRSEMNVSTLELGDSALYLCASSLPTSDYEQYFGPGTRLTVT.

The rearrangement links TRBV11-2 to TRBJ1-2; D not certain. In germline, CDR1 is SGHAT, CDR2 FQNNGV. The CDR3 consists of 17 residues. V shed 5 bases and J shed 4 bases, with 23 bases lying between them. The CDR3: CASSPGVALRGAYGYTF. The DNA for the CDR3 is TGTGCCAGCAGCCCCGGCGTTGCGCTTCGGGGAGCCTATGGCTACACCTTC.

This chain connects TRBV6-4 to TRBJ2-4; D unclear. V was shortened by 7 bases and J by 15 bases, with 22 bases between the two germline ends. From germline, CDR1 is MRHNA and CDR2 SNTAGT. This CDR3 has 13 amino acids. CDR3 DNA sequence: TGTGCCAGCAACGTACGACCCAGGATAACCCGGTACTTC. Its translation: CASNVRPRITRYF.

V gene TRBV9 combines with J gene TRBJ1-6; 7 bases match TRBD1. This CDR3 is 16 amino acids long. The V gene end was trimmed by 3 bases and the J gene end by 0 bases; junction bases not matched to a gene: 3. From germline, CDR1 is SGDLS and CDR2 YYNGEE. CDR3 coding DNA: TGTGCCAGCAGCGCCGGGACAGCCTCCTATAATTCACCCCTCCACTTT. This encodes CASSAGTASYNSPLHF.

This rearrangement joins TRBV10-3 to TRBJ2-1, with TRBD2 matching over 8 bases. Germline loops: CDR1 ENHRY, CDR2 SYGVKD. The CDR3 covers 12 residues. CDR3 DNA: TGTACCACTAGAGGGACTAGGGATGAGCAGTTCTTC. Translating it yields CTTRGTRDEQFF.

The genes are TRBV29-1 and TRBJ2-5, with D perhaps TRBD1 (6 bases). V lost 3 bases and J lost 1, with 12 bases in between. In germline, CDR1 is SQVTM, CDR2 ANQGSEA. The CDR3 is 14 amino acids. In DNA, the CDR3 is TGCAGCGTTGATCAGCCGACAGGCCAAGAGACCCAGTACTTC. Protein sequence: CSVDQPTGQETQYF.

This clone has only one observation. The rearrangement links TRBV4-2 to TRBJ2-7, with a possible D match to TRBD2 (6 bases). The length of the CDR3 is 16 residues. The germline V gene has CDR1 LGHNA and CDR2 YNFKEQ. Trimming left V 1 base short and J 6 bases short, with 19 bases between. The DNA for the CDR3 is TGTGCCAGCAGCCAAGGCGGCGGGGCACATCCCGCCGAGCAGTACTTC. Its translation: CASSQGGGAHPAEQYF.

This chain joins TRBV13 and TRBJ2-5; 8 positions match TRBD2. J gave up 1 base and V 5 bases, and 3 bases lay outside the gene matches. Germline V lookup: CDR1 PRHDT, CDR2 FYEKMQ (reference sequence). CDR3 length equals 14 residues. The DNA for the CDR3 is TGTGCCAGCAGCCACGCGGGGGGCCAAGAGACCCAGTACTTC. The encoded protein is CASSHAGGQETQYF.

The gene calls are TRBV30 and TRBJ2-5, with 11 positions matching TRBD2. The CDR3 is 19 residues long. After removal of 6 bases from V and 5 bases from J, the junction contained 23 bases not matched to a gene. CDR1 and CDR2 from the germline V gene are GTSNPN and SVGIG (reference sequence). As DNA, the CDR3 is TGTGCCTGTACTATCGCCCGTAGCGGGGGGGCCTGGGAGTTTGAGACCCAGTACTTC. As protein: CACTIARSGGAWEFETQYF.

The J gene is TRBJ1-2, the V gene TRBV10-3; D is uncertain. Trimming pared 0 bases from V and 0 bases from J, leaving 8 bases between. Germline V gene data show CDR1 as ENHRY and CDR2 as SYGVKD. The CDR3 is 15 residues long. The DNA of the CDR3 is TGTGCCATCAGTGAGTCGGCGGGGTCTAACTATGGCTACACCTTC. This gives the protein CAISESAGSNYGYTF.

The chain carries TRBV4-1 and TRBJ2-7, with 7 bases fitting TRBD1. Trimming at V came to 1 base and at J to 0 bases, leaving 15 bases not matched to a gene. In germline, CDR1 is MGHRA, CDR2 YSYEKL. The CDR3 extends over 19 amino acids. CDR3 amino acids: CASSQAGDLGTVSSYEQYF. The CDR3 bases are TGCGCCAGCAGCCAAGCAGGCGACCTCGGGACAGTAAGCTCCTACGAGCAGTACTTC.

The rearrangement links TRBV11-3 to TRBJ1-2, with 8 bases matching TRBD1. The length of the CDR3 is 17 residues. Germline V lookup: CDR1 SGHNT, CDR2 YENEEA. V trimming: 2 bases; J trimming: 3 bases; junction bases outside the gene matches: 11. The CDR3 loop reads CASSLYGDRYSHYGYTF. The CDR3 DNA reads TGTGCCAGCAGCTTATATGGGGACAGGTATAGTCACTATGGCTACACCTTC.

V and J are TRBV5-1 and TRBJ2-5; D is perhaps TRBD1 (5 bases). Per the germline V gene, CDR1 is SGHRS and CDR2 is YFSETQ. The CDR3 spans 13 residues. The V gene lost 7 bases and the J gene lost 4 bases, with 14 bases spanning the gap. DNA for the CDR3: TGCGCCAGCGGCGCAGGGTCAACAGAGACCCAGTACTTC. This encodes CASGAGSTETQYF. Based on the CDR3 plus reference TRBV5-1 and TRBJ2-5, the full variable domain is KAGVTQTPRYLIKTRGQQVTLSCSPISGHRSVSWYQQTPGQGLQFLFEYFSETQRNKGNFPGRFSGRQFSNSRSEMNVSTLELGDSALYLCASGAGSTETQYFGPGTRLLVL.

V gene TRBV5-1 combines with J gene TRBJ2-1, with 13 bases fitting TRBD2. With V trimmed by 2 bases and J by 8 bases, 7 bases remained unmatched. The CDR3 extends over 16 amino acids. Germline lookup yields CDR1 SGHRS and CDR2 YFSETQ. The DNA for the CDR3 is TGCGCCAGCAGCTTACGACTAGCGGGGGGTTGGGATGAGCAGTTCTTC. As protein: CASSLRLAGGWDEQFF.